This passage covers 15 T cell receptor beta chains from one sample sequenced in a study of Graves' ophthalmopathy and Graves' hyperthyroidism. For repertoire sequencing, the TCR beta CDR3 regions were amplified from RNA transcripts. RT-PCR with HTBI primers came first, then second-round multiplex PCR. One entry per CDR3 protein results from TCRdb running MiXCR on the multiplex PCR reads. The table has 560,000 or so distinct CDR3 sequences, roughly 40% seen once. The source material was peripheral blood or thyroid tissue (not recorded which). These receptors originate from an adult man with Graves' hyperthyroidism.

Ten or more counts support this clonotype. Germline is not matched at one junction end, which may reflect a read error. The chain couples TRBV29-1 to TRBJ2-5, with D unclear. From germline, CDR1 is SQVTM and CDR2 ANQGSEA. The CDR3 totals 12 residues. Written as DNA, the CDR3 is TGCAGCGTTGAAAATGTAGGGTCACCTCCGGACTTC. This encodes CSVENVGSPPDF. Drawing the rest from reference TRBV29-1 and TRBJ2-5, the complete variable domain is SAVISQKPSRDICQRGTSLTIQCQVDSQVTMMFWYRQQPGQSLTLIATANQGSEATYESGFVIDKFPISRPNLTFSTLTVSNMSPEDSSIYLCSVENVGSPPDFGPGTRLLVL.

The V and J genes are TRBV29-1 and TRBJ1-1, with D perhaps matching TRBD1 (5 bases). Germline CDR1 is SQVTM and CDR2 is ANQGSEA. The CDR3 extends over 13 amino acids. Trimming took 3 bases from V and 9 from J, leaving 17 bases between them. CDR3 sequence: CSVEAAGRLQAFF. The CDR3 DNA follows: TGCAGCGTTGAGGCGGCAGGGAGGCTACAAGCTTTCTTT.

This clonotype was seen a handful of times. This chain joins TRBV20-1 and TRBJ2-5, with 11 bases fitting TRBD2. Germline CDR1 reads DFQATT; CDR2 reads SNEGSKA (reference sequence). There are 16 residues in the CDR3. Germline trimming cut 0 bases from V and 0 bases from J; bases unmatched to any gene: 3. CDR3 sequence reads: CSARDLTSGNQETQYF. The CDR3 coding sequence is TGCAGTGCTAGAGACCTGACTAGCGGGAACCAAGAGACCCAGTACTTC.

On this clonotype: The final CDR3 position lacks the conserved phenylalanine or tryptophan, pointing to a likely read error. The genes are TRBV6-6 and TRBJ1-1, with D maybe TRBD1 (6 bases). CDR1 and CDR2 (germline): MNHNY, SVGAGI (reference sequence). The V gene lost 4 bases and the J gene lost 1 base, with 10 bases spanning the gap. The CDR3 length is 14 residues. The CDR3 here is CASSSPTGNTEAFL. The CDR3 DNA sequence: TGTGCCAGCAGTTCCCCGACAGGGAACACTGAAGCTTTCCTT.

This clonotype has a count of ten or more. The chain is built from TRBV19 and TRBJ1-4; D is perhaps TRBD1 (6 bases). The germline V and J ends were trimmed by 5 bases and 3 bases, with 16 bases remaining between them. The CDR3 is made up of 16 amino acids. Germline CDR1 is LNHDA and CDR2 is SQIVND (reference sequence). CDR3 in DNA: TGTGCCAGTAGTGGACTACAGGGAAAGTCTAATGAAAAACTGTTTTTT. As protein: CASSGLQGKSNEKLFF.

This clonotype came up a few times. V gene TRBV5-1 combines with J gene TRBJ1-1; possible D gene TRBD1, 5 bases. There are 16 residues in the CDR3. Germline loops: CDR1 SGHRS, CDR2 YFSETQ. V lost 0 bases and J 3 bases, leaving 15 bases between the germline ends. CDR3 sequence: CASSLGAGWVDTEAFF. CDR3 in DNA: TGCGCCAGCAGCTTGGGGGCAGGGTGGGTAGACACTGAAGCTTTCTTT.

Concerning this clonotype itself: The missing conserved phenylalanine or tryptophan at the end of this CDR3 makes a read error likely. The chain uses TRBV15 and TRBJ1-6; D unclear. V gave up 0 bases and J gave up 6 bases, with 0 bases separating them. From germline, CDR1 is LNHNV and CDR2 YYDKDF (reference sequence). This CDR3 is 12 amino acids long. The CDR3 here is CATSRDNSPLHL. The CDR3 DNA reads TGTGCCACCAGCAGAGATAATTCACCCCTCCACCTT.

This clonotype was detected only a few times. The chain links TRBV7-2 to TRBJ2-7; D perhaps matches TRBD1 (5 bases). This CDR3 comprises 15 residues. The V gene's germline CDR1 is SGHTA and CDR2 FQGNSA. Trimming left V 1 base short and J 7 bases short, with 17 bases between. The CDR3 DNA is TGTGCCAGCAGCTTAGAGGGGCTTCCCCCACAAGAGCAGTACTTC. It specifies CASSLEGLPPQEQYF.

This clonotype appeared many times. J is TRBJ1-6 and V is TRBV14; D possibly corresponds to TRBD1 (5 bases). Germline-derived CDR1 and CDR2 are SGHDN and FVKESK. The length of the CDR3 is 16 residues. Deletions cut 2 bases from V and 7 bases from J, with 15 bases between. CDR3 residues: CASSQIMGVGNSPLHF. In DNA form, the CDR3 reads TGTGCCAGCAGCCAAATTATGGGGGTCGGGAATTCACCCCTCCACTTT.

To note about this clonotype: A much larger clone lies one base from this, so it may be a read error. This is likely a read error, given that the CDR3 carries no conserved phenylalanine or tryptophan at its end. The V call is TRBV20-1, the J call TRBJ1-1; no clear D. The V gene lost 5 bases and the J gene lost 1 base, with 17 bases spanning the gap. This CDR3 has 15 residues. The germline gives CDR1 DFQATT, CDR2 SNEGSKA (reference sequence). CDR3 amino acids: CSARPDQSPNTEAFL. CDR3 in DNA: TGCAGTGCTCGCCCCGACCAAAGCCCGAACACTGAAGCTTTCCTT.

As regards this clonotype: A read error may explain this, as a much larger clone is one base away. The chain has TRBV20-1 and TRBJ1-4; D possibly corresponds to TRBD1 (6 bases). Trimming took off 0 bases at V and 7 bases at J, with 15 bases between the two ends. Per the germline V gene, CDR1 is DFQATT and CDR2 is SNEGSKA (reference sequence). The CDR3 runs 15 residues. CDR3 amino acids: CSARDRGAGGEKLFF. The DNA for the CDR3 is TGCAGTGCTAGAGATCGGGGGGCTGGAGGTGAAAAACTGTTTTTT.

In this sample, this clonotype turned up many times. A much larger clonotype is one base distant, so this may be a read error. Likely a read error: the CDR3 ends without its conserved phenylalanine or tryptophan. The chain combines TRBV29-1 with TRBJ1-6; D is undetermined. V was cut by 4 bases and J by 7 bases, with 11 bases left in between. CDR1 SQVTM and CDR2 ANQGSEA come from the germline V gene. The CDR3 extends over 13 amino acids. CDR3 nucleotides: TGCAGCGTTGCGTGGACGGGGAATTCACCCCTCCACCTT. This sequence encodes CSVAWTGNSPLHL.

This clonotype was seen at least ten times. This chain links TRBV7-9 with TRBJ1-2; D is perhaps TRBD1 (6 bases). The V gene lost 7 bases and the J gene lost 0 bases, with 24 bases spanning the gap. Germline V gene lookup returns CDR1 SEHNR and CDR2 FQNEAQ (reference sequence). The CDR3 spans 18 residues. CDR3 coding DNA: TGTGCCAGCACCTCACCGACAGGCTTACAATTCACTAACTATGGCTACACCTTC. This gives the protein CASTSPTGLQFTNYGYTF. Variable domain in full (rest from reference TRBV7-9 and TRBJ1-2): DTGVSQNPRHKITKRGQNVTFRCDPISEHNRLYWYRQTLGQGPEFLTYFQNEAQLEKSRLLSDRFSAERPKGSFSTLEIQRTEQGDSAMYLCASTSPTGLQFTNYGYTFGSGTRLTVV.

The rearrangement links TRBV6-1 to TRBJ1-1, with D possibly TRBD1 on 6 matching bases. V shed 1 base and J shed 1 base, with 10 bases lying between them. Germline CDR1 is MNHNS and CDR2 is SASEGT. The CDR3 has 15 residues. CDR3 bases: TGTGCCAGCAGTGAAGGTAGAGGGGGGAACACTGAAGCTTTCTTT. Translation: CASSEGRGGNTEAFF.

The chain uses TRBV28 and TRBJ1-1; 7 nucleotides align to TRBD1. CDR1 is MDHEN and CDR2 is SYDVKM in the germline V gene. This CDR3 is 12 amino acids long. Trimming at V came to 11 bases and at J to 4 bases, leaving 7 bases not matched to a gene. CDR3 region: CALGQSGTEAFF. CDR3 sequence (DNA): TGTGCCTTGGGACAGTCGGGCACTGAAGCTTTCTTT.